This entry concerns a single T cell receptor (beta chain). These data originate in a study of cytomegalovirus exposure and HLA in healthy donors. Trimming cost V 5 bases and J 4 bases, with 15 bases left between them. Looked up from germline, CDR1 is MDHEN and CDR2 is SYDVKM. This CDR3 comprises 14 residues. Repertoires were generated with immunoSEQ multiplex PCR, while TCRdb's copy carries only in-frame clones and drops some. The sample lists 250,000 to 400,000 clones, around 90% occurring once. The receptor's source is a woman between 25 and 40 years old in good health and CMV-seropositive. The V and J genes are TRBV28 and TRBJ2-7; D not certain. The sample taken for sequencing was PBMCs. The CDR3: CASSRWAQRYEQYF. In DNA, the CDR3 is TGTGCCAGCAGTCGCTGGGCGCAAAGATACGAGCAGTACTTC.